Listed below are T cell receptor beta chains from one sample, sequenced in a study of response to subunit inactivated influenza vaccine. TCRdb reprocessed the RT-PCR reads via MiXCR and lists one record per CDR3 protein. Counted here are about 580,000 distinct CDR3 sequences, 11% to 15% occurring once; the ten biggest clones make up around 10%. The specimen comprised PBMCs from blood, sampled 11 to 12 days after vaccination. These receptors were taken from a man in his fifties or sixties who received an inactivated influenza vaccine. The CDR3 runs from the conserved cysteine through the conserved F or W. A D gene is named only where the DNA matches it firmly. The size of a clone is reported for some rows only, either as once, few or many, or as a class for expanded clones.

CDR3aa | CDR3nt | d_gene | j_gene | abundance | v_gene
CAISEGGRVRGYGYTF | TGTGCCATCAGTGAAGGGGGTCGGGTTCGGGGCTATGGCTACACCTTC | - | TRBJ1-2 | - | TRBV10-3
CASSSHRAGTGPTGELFF | TGCGCCAGCAGCTCTCACAGAGCCGGGACAGGGCCAACCGGGGAGCTGTTTTTT | TRBD1 | TRBJ2-2 | - | TRBV5-1
CASTRTSGRETQYF | TGTGCCAGCACTAGGACTAGCGGGAGAGAGACCCAGTACTTC | TRBD2 | TRBJ2-5 | few | TRBV7-9
CASKSGAESPYEQYF | TGCGCCAGTAAAAGCGGGGCAGAGAGTCCCTACGAGCAGTACTTC | TRBD2 | TRBJ2-7 | many | TRBV5-1
CASRAGNYNSPLHF | TGTGCCAGCAGAGCGGGAAACTATAATTCACCCCTCCACTTT | - | TRBJ1-6 | few | TRBV12-3/TRBV12-4
CSARGEASDTQYF | TGCAGTGCTAGGGGGGAGGCATCAGATACGCAGTATTTT | - | TRBJ2-3 | - | TRBV20-1
CAISLDSQNTEAFF | TGTGCCATCAGCCTGGACAGTCAGAACACTGAAGCTTTCTTT | - | TRBJ1-1 | - | TRBV10-3
CASSRDGDRTDTQYF | TGCGCCAGCAGCCGGGACGGGGACCGCACAGATACGCAGTATTTT | - | TRBJ2-3 | few | TRBV5-1
CATADETSGVDTQYF | TGTGCCACCGCCGACGAGACTAGCGGGGTGGATACGCAGTATTTT | TRBD2 | TRBJ2-3 | - | TRBV28
CASSLVNGGSYEQYF | TGTGCCAGCAGCTTAGTAAATGGGGGTTCCTACGAGCAGTACTTC | - | TRBJ2-7 | - | TRBV7-6
CASSRRSVHEQYF | TGCGCCAGCAGCCGCCGTAGCGTTCACGAGCAGTACTTC | - | TRBJ2-7 | few | TRBV5-1
CSATRRGMNTEAFF | TGCAGTGCCACCCGGCGAGGAATGAACACTGAAGCTTTCTTT | - | TRBJ1-1 | - | TRBV20-1
CASSVGRLQETQYF | TGTGCCAGCTCAGTGGGCCGGCTACAAGAGACCCAGTACTTC | - | TRBJ2-5 | - | TRBV18
CASSLGEIYGYTF | TGTGCCAGCAGTCTGGGGGAAATCTATGGCTACACCTTC | - | TRBJ1-2 | - | TRBV6-2/TRBV6-3
CAWSFPGGSYEQYF | TGTGCCTGGAGTTTCCCAGGCGGATCCTACGAGCAGTACTTC | - | TRBJ2-7 | once | TRBV30
CASSFSPVESTDTQYF | TGTGCCAGCAGCTTTTCTCCAGTTGAGAGCACAGATACGCAGTATTTT | - | TRBJ2-3 | - | TRBV7-9
CASTIGGTGSVNNQPQHF | TGTGCCAGCACCATCGGTGGGACAGGGTCCGTTAACAATCAGCCCCAGCATTTT | TRBD1 | TRBJ1-5 | few | TRBV28
CASSSQGSSPYEQYF | TGTGCCAGCAGCTCACAGGGTTCGTCACCCTACGAGCAGTACTTC | - | TRBJ2-7 | - | TRBV7-2
CAIGGQGRNTGELFF | TGTGCCATCGGGGGACAGGGGAGAAACACCGGGGAGCTGTTTTTT | TRBD1 | TRBJ2-2 | once | TRBV2
CAWSPGPYNEQFF | TGTGCCTGGAGTCCGGGACCCTACAATGAGCAGTTCTTC | - | TRBJ2-1 | - | TRBV30
CATGGRPDTQYF | TGTGCCACGGGAGGGCGCCCAGATACGCAGTATTTT | TRBD2 | TRBJ2-3 | - | TRBV6-6
CSAVKASGNSPLHF | TGCAGTGCGGTTAAGGCCTCGGGGAATTCACCCCTCCACTTT | - | TRBJ1-6 | few | TRBV20-1
CASSSRVRGSYEQYF | TGTGCCAGCAGTTCCCGCGTCAGGGGCTCCTACGAGCAGTACTTC | - | TRBJ2-7 | - | TRBV12-3/TRBV12-4
CASSSRRDRPEKLFF | TGTGCCAGCAGCTCCCGCCGGGATCGCCCTGAAAAACTGTTTTTT | - | TRBJ1-4 | few | TRBV7-8